This T cell receptor beta chain was identified during a study of T-cell reconstitution after alpha-beta-depleted transplantation in children. Preparation of the TCRbeta library was carried out with unique molecular identifiers. A single record per CDR3 protein comes from TCRdb applying MiXCR to the PCR reads. The table lists 490,000 or so distinct CDR3 sequences, roughly a tenth of them singletons. Germline-derived CDR1 and CDR2 are SGHTA and FQGNSA. Trimming pared 5 bases from V and 3 bases from J, leaving 10 bases between. The CDR3 has 13 amino acids. In this sample, this clonotype turned up a few times.

This chain links TRBV7-2 with TRBJ2-5; D gene uncertain. The source material was PBMCs, sampled before TCRalphabeta/CD19-depleted stem cell transplant. This clonotype was obtained from a child between 2 and 9 years old with inherited bone marrow failure, due to receive a stem cell transplant. CDR3 in amino acids: CASSPDIEETQYF. The DNA for the CDR3 is TGTGCCAGCAGCCCCGACATAGAAGAGACCCAGTACTTC. The variable domain in full, with the rest retrieved from reference TRBV7-2 and TRBJ2-5, is GAGVSQSPSNKVTEKGKDVELRCDPISGHTALYWYRQSLGQGLEFLIYFQGNSAPDKSGLPSDRFSAERTGGSVSTLTIQRTQQEDSAVYLCASSPDIEETQYFGPGTRLLVL.